Each of the 27 T cell receptor beta chains below was sequenced from the same sample in a study of Graves' ophthalmopathy and Graves' hyperthyroidism. The TCR beta CDR3 regions underwent amplification from RNA transcripts. First-round RT-PCR used HTBI primers; second-round multiplex PCR followed. TCRdb reprocessed the multiplex PCR reads via MiXCR and lists one record per CDR3 protein. The sample shows around 400,000 distinct CDR3 sequences, approximately 21% of them seen only once. The material sequenced was peripheral blood. Receptors were obtained from a woman between 18 and 29 years old with stable Graves' hyperthyroidism.

This clonotype was observed at least ten times. CDR3 sequence (DNA): TGTGCCAGCAGTTTAGGTGGGCTGACAAGCAATCAGCCCCAGCATTTT. It yields the protein CASSLGGLTSNQPQHF. This chain uses TRBV12-3 or TRBV12-4 with TRBJ1-5, with no clear D. The CDR3 has 16 amino acids. The V end was cut by 1 base, the J end by 1 base, with 11 bases between.

The chain combines TRBV24-1 with TRBJ2-2, with TRBD1 identical over 8 bases. V gave up 1 base and J gave up 7 bases; unmatched junction bases: 7. The CDR3 consists of 16 residues. Germline V gives CDR1 KGHDR, CDR2 SFDVKD. In DNA form, the CDR3 reads TGTGCCACCAGTGATTTTAGAGACAGGGGAGGCGGGGAGCTGTTTTTT. It translates to CATSDFRDRGGGELFF.

This clonotype has a handful of counts. CDR3 sequence (DNA): TGTGCCAGCAGTTTATTGTTGGGGTCCGACACTGAAGCTTTCTTT. Translated: CASSLLLGSDTEAFF. The chain couples TRBV12-3 or TRBV12-4 to TRBJ1-1; D gene unclear. The CDR3 sequence is 15 residues long. V dropped 2 bases and J dropped 3 bases, with 13 bases sitting between them.

This clonotype was observed at least ten times. The chain links TRBV12-3 or TRBV12-4 to TRBJ1-2; TRBD1 aligns across 7 bases. V dropped 1 base and J dropped 7; count of bases not matched to a gene: 12. CDR3 length equals 16 residues. The CDR3 nucleotides read TGTGCCAGCAGTTTAGTGGACAGGCGCCGATTTACTGGCTACACCTTC. This gives the protein CASSLVDRRRFTGYTF.

This clonotype was counted ten times or more. The rearrangement links TRBV5-1 to TRBJ2-7; 7 bases are shared with TRBD1. CDR1 and CDR2 (germline): SGHRS, YFSETQ. CDR3 length equals 13 residues. V was pared by 2 bases and J by 5 bases, with 4 bases of the junction left unmatched. The CDR3 DNA is TGCGCCAGCAGCTTAGTAGGGGGCCACGAGCAGTACTTC. Its protein is CASSLVGGHEQYF.

This clonotype was counted at least ten times. The chain employs TRBV24-1 and TRBJ1-1; 7 bases are a match to TRBD1. The CDR3 loop spans 13 amino acids. Germline CDR1 reads KGHDR; CDR2 reads SFDVKD. V shed 7 bases and J 5 bases; nucleotides not matched to a gene: 6. The CDR3 loop is CATRTGAGTEAFF. Written as DNA, the CDR3 is TGTGCCACCAGAACAGGGGCCGGGACTGAAGCTTTCTTT.

This clonotype was counted many times. The chain combines TRBV12-3 or TRBV12-4 with TRBJ1-3; 9 bases map to TRBD1. Germline trimming cut 6 bases from V and 0 bases from J; bases unmatched to any gene: 6. The CDR3 loop spans 16 amino acids. CDR3 sequence (DNA): TGTGCCAGCAGCCGAGGACAGGGGAGCTCTGGAAACACCATATATTTT. Its protein product is CASSRGQGSSGNTIYF.

J is TRBJ1-2 and V is TRBV3-1, with unresolved D. The ends were cut back, 1 base at V and 4 bases at J, with 10 bases in the middle. Germline-derived CDR1 and CDR2 are LGHDT and YNNKEL (reference sequence). This CDR3 is built from 14 residues. CDR3 in amino acids: CASSQVGDSYGYTF. The CDR3 DNA reads as TGTGCCAGCAGCCAAGTTGGAGACTCCTATGGCTACACCTTC.

This clonotype has at least ten counts. CDR3 in amino acids: CASSLARLLAGANTGELFF. As DNA, the CDR3 is TGTGCCAGCAGCTTAGCCCGTCTACTAGCGGGAGCGAACACCGGGGAGCTGTTTTTT. V is TRBV7-6 and J is TRBJ2-2; 11 bases are shared with TRBD2. The CDR3 contains 19 residues. Germline-derived CDR1 and CDR2 are SGHVS and FNYEAQ. J was trimmed by 0 bases and V by 0 bases; bases with no gene match: 6. Full variable domain (outside the CDR3, taken from reference TRBV7-6 and TRBJ2-2): GAGVSQSPRYKVTKRGQDVALRCDPISGHVSLYWYRQALGQGPEFLTYFNYEAQQDKSGLPNDRFSAERPEGSISTLTIQRTEQRDSAMYRCASSLARLLAGANTGELFFGEGSRLTVL.

This CDR3 is CASSVPTSGGLETQYF. The CDR3 nucleotides are TGTGCCAGCAGTGTACCGACTAGCGGGGGACTTGAGACCCAGTACTTC. The chain carries TRBV2 and TRBJ2-5; 12 nucleotides agree with TRBD2. CDR1 is SNHLY, CDR2 FYNNEI, per germline. V was pared by 4 bases and J by 5 bases, with 8 bases of the junction left unmatched. This CDR3 comprises 16 residues.

In its sample, this clonotype was seen many times. The V gene is TRBV20-1, the J gene TRBJ2-2, with D unclear. This CDR3 region has 14 residues. The V end was cut by 3 bases, the J end by 0 bases, with 8 bases between. Germline CDR1 and CDR2: DFQATT and SNEGSKA (reference sequence). CDR3 sequence reads: CSASRQTNTGELFF. The CDR3 region has the DNA TGCAGTGCTAGTCGGCAGACGAACACCGGGGAGCTGTTTTTT.

This clonotype was observed a single time. V and J are TRBV6-1 and TRBJ2-5; 11 bases align to TRBD2. Per the germline V gene, CDR1 is MNHNS and CDR2 is SASEGT. This CDR3 has 16 residues. With V trimmed by 6 bases and J by 5 bases, 11 bases remained unmatched. Here the CDR3 DNA reads TGTGCCAGCAGACCCGGGGGACTAGCGGAACACGAGACCCAGTACTTC. Protein: CASRPGGLAEHETQYF.

The chain recombines TRBV28 with TRBJ1-5; D gene ambiguous. V was clipped by 7 bases and J by 0 bases, with 13 bases between them. The V gene's germline CDR1 is MDHEN and CDR2 SYDVKM. CDR3 length: 15 residues. Here the CDR3 reads CASTSGINSNQPQHF. The CDR3 coding sequence is TGTGCCAGCACCTCCGGGATCAATAGCAATCAGCCCCAGCATTTT.

This clonotype was observed at least ten times. The rearrangement uses TRBV28 and TRBJ2-7; D unresolved. The germline CDR1 and CDR2 sequences are MDHEN and SYDVKM. The CDR3 consists of 13 residues. Trimming stripped 4 bases from V and 5 bases from J, with 12 bases between. CDR3 region: CASSSDLRHEQYF. The CDR3 coding sequence is TGTGCCAGCAGTTCGGATCTAAGGCACGAGCAGTACTTC.

This clonotype has a count of ten or more. This chain uses TRBV27 with TRBJ2-2, with TRBD2 as a possible D gene (6 bases). Germline V gene lookup returns CDR1 MNHEY and CDR2 SMNVEV (reference sequence). The CDR3 length is 16 residues. Trimming removed 7 bases from V and 1 base from J, with 16 bases in between. The CDR3 loop is CASNKEGPRNTGELFF. CDR3 coding DNA: TGTGCCAGCAACAAGGAGGGACCGAGGAACACCGGGGAGCTGTTTTTT.

This chain joins TRBV6-5 and TRBJ1-1; no definite D call. CDR1 and CDR2 (germline): MNHEY, SVGAGI. The CDR3 consists of 13 residues. V was clipped by 0 bases and J by 8 bases, with 10 bases between them. CDR3 coding DNA: TGTGCCAGCAGTTACTCGAGAGGGTTAGAAGCTTTCTTT. Its protein is CASSYSRGLEAFF.

This chain uses TRBV11-2 with TRBJ2-5; 7 positions match TRBD2. The CDR3 length is 13 residues. Trimming took 8 bases from V and 4 from J; bases not matched to a gene: 7. CDR1 SGHAT and CDR2 FQNNGV come from the germline V gene. This CDR3 reads CASASGGTETQYF. The CDR3 DNA reads TGTGCCAGCGCTTCGGGGGGTACAGAGACCCAGTACTTC.

This clonotype was detected only a few times. The V gene is TRBV12-5, the J gene TRBJ2-2; perhaps D is TRBD1 or TRBD2 (5 bases each). Between the trimmed V and J ends, which lost 6 bases and 1 base, there was a span of 12 bases. The CDR3 is 15 amino acids. Germline loops: CDR1 LGHNT, CDR2 FRNRAP. This CDR3 is CASGRDGWNTGELFF. CDR3 nucleotide sequence: TGTGCTAGTGGCCGGGACGGTTGGAACACCGGGGAGCTGTTTTTT.

In this sample, this clonotype turned up many times. This chain joins TRBV7-3 and TRBJ1-1; no clear D gene. Between the trimmed V and J ends, which lost 3 bases and 1 base, there was a span of 9 bases. Germline CDR1 is SGHTA and CDR2 is FQGTGA. The CDR3 sequence is 14 residues long. CDR3 residues: CASSLALENTEAFF. The CDR3, as DNA: TGTGCCAGCAGCTTGGCGTTGGAGAACACTGAAGCTTTCTTT.

The V and J genes are TRBV7-8 and TRBJ2-7; D uncertain. CDR3 length equals 13 residues. Germline V gene lookup returns CDR1 SGHVS and CDR2 FQNEAQ. V was pared by 5 bases and J by 5 bases, with 13 bases between. The CDR3, as DNA: TGTGCCAGCAGCACCCAGATGCCGGACGAGCAGTACTTC. Its protein is CASSTQMPDEQYF. The whole variable domain, filled in from reference TRBV7-8 and TRBJ2-7, reads GAGVSQSPRYKVAKRGQDVALRCDPISGHVSLFWYQQALGQGPEFLTYFQNEAQLDKSGLPSDRFFAERPEGSVSTLKIQRTQQEDSAVYLCASSTQMPDEQYFGPGTRLTVT.

This clonotype has ten or more counts. The gene calls are TRBV11-2 and TRBJ2-7, with D maybe TRBD1 (6 bases). This CDR3 is built from 14 residues. V lost 4 bases and J lost 3, with 13 bases in between. Looked up from germline, CDR1 is SGHAT and CDR2 is FQNNGV. The CDR3 sequence is CASSSWDKSYEQYF. CDR3 bases: TGTGCCAGCAGCTCCTGGGACAAGAGCTACGAGCAGTACTTC.

In this sample, this clonotype turned up many times. The V gene is TRBV12-3 or TRBV12-4, the J gene TRBJ1-2, with D maybe TRBD1 (5 bases). V lost 7 bases and J 7 bases, leaving 19 bases between the germline ends. The CDR3 extends over 14 amino acids. The CDR3 sequence is CASKPGPQVGGYTF. The CDR3 region has the DNA TGTGCCAGCAAACCGGGACCACAAGTCGGTGGCTACACCTTC.

Many counts were recorded for this clonotype. This sequence joins TRBV28 and TRBJ1-6; D remains unclear. V dropped 5 bases and J dropped 8 bases, with 13 bases sitting between them. The V gene's germline CDR1 is MDHEN and CDR2 SYDVKM. This CDR3 region has 14 residues. Written as DNA, the CDR3 is TGTGCCAGCAGTCCGATCGATCGGGATTCACCCCTCCACTTT. Protein sequence: CASSPIDRDSPLHF.

This clonotype was observed many times. The gene calls are TRBV20-1 and TRBJ2-7, with 7 positions matching TRBD1. The ends lost 1 base at V and 6 bases at J; junction bases unmatched: 9. CDR3 size: 14 residues. CDR1 is DFQATT, CDR2 SNEGSKA, per germline (reference sequence). The CDR3: CSARAYRGFSEQYF. CDR3 bases: TGCAGTGCTAGAGCCTACAGGGGTTTTTCCGAGCAGTACTTC.

This chain uses TRBV7-9 with TRBJ2-5; 10 bases match TRBD2. The CDR3 length is 16 residues. Germline V gene sequence: CDR1 SEHNR, CDR2 FQNEAQ (reference sequence). J gave up 4 bases and V 1 base, and 6 bases lay outside the gene matches. CDR3 loop: CASSLGLAGDGETQYF. DNA of the CDR3: TGTGCCAGCAGCTTAGGCCTAGCGGGAGATGGAGAGACCCAGTACTTC.

This clonotype was recorded at least ten times. CDR3: CASRGGGSEETQYF. The CDR3 nucleotides read TGTGCCAGCAGGGGAGGCGGGAGTGAGGAGACCCAGTACTTC. The rearrangement uses TRBV6-5 and TRBJ2-5; TRBD2 matches at 7 bases. The V gene's germline CDR1 is MNHEY and CDR2 SVGAGI. The V segment lost 6 bases and the J segment 5 bases; nucleotides outside the gene matches: 9. This CDR3 spans 14 amino acids.

The rearrangement uses TRBV28 and TRBJ1-2; D is undetermined. This CDR3 has 11 residues. Germline CDR1 reads MDHEN; CDR2 reads SYDVKM. V gave up 5 bases and J gave up 7 bases, with 8 bases separating them. CDR3 loop: CASSPSIGYTF. CDR3 nucleotide sequence: TGTGCCAGCAGTCCAAGTATTGGCTACACCTTC.